The entry below describes one T cell receptor (beta chain). The PCR was carried out with 60 Vbeta primers and 13 Jbeta primers. The data were produced by immunoSEQ multiplex PCR, yet TCRdb's version contains in-frame clones alone and is incomplete. This sample has about 130,000 clones; roughly three quarters occur once, and the top ten carry roughly 0.99%. The source of the sample is a study of cytomegalovirus exposure and HLA in healthy donors. Trimming pared 10 bases from V and 3 bases from J, leaving 10 bases between. There are 11 residues in the CDR3. Germline-derived CDR1 and CDR2 are ENHRY and SYGVKD.

The sequence was collected from a woman between 25 and 40 years old in good health and CMV-seronegative. This chain uses TRBV10-3 with TRBJ2-7, with D unclear. The material sequenced was PBMCs. CDR3 sequence: CATGQDYEQYF. The CDR3 nucleotides read TGTGCCACCGGCCAGGACTACGAGCAGTACTTC.